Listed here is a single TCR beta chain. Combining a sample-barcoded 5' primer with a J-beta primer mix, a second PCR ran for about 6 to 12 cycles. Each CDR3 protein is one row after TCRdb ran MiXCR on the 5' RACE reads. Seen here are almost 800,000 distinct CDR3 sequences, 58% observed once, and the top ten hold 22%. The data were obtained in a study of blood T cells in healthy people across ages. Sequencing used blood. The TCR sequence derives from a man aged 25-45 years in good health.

CDR3 loop: CASSTTAYEQYF. In nucleotides, the CDR3 is TGTGCCAGCAGTACGACAGCTTACGAGCAGTACTTC. The chain joins TRBV12-3 or TRBV12-4 to TRBJ2-7; weak D call: TRBD1 (5 bases). Trimming took off 5 bases at V and 4 bases at J, with 9 bases between the two ends. The CDR3 consists of 12 residues.